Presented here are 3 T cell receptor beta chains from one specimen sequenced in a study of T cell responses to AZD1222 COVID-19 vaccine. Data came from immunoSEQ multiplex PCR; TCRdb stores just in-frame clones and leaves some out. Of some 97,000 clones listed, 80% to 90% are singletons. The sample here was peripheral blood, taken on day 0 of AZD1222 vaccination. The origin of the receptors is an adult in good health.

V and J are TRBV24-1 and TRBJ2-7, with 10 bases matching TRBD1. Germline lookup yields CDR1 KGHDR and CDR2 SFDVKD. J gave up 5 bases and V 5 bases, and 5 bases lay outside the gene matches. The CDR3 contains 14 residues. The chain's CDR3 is CATSGTGGDNEQYF. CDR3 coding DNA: TGTGCCACCAGTGGGACAGGGGGTGACAACGAGCAGTACTTC.

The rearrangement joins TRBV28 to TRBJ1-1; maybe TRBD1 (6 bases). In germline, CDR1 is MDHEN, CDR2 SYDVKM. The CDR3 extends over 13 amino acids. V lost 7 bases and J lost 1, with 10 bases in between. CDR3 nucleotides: TGTGCCAGCAATGGGGGGGCGAACACTGAAGCTTTCTTT. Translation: CASNGGANTEAFF.

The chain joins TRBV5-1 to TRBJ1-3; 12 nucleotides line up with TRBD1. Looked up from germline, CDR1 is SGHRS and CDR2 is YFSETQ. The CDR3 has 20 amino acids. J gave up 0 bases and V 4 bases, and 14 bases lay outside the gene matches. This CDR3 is CASSPEGQGASGLSGNTIYF. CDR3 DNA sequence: TGCGCCAGCAGCCCTGAGGGACAGGGGGCCTCTGGGCTCTCTGGAAACACCATATATTTT.